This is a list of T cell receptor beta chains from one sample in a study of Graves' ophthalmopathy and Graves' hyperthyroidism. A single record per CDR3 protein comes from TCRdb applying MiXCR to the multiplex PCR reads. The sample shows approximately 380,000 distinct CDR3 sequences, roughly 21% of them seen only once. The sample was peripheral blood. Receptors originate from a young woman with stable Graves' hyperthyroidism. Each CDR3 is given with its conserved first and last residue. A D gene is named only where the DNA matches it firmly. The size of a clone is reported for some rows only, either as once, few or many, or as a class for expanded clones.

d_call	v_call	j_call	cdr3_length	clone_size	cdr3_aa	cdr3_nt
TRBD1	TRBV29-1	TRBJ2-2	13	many	CSVRGQGTGELFF	TGCAGCGTCAGGGGGCAAGGGACCGGGGAGCTGTTTTTT
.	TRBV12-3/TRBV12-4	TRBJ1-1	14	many	CASSLIGGGTEAFF	TGTGCCAGCAGTTTAATAGGAGGGGGCACTGAAGCTTTCTTT
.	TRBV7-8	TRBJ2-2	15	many	CASSLDGRTTGELFF	TGTGCCAGCAGCTTAGATGGGAGAACCACCGGGGAGCTGTTTTTT
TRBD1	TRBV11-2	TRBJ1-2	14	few	CASSSDRGGYGYTF	TGTGCCAGCAGCTCGGACAGGGGTGGCTATGGCTACACCTTC
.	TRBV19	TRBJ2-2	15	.	CASSIRSANTGELCF	TGTGCCAGTAGTATACGCAGCGCGAACACCGGGGAGCTGTGTTTT
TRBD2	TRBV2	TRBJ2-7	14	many	CASTPSGYSYEQYF	TGTGCCAGCACTCCTAGCGGGTACTCCTACGAGCAGTACTTC
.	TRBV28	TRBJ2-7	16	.	CASSLGVSLSSYEQYF	TGTGCCAGCAGTTTAGGAGTCAGCCTTAGCTCCTACGAGCAGTACTTC
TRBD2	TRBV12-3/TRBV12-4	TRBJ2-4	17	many	CASSLSTSGTTKNIKYF	TGTGCCAGCAGTTTGTCAACTAGCGGGACCACCAAAAACATTAAGTACTTC
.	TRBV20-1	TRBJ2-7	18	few	CSARDRVGGLISSYEQYF	TGCAGTGCTAGAGATCGGGTGGGGGGACTTATCAGCTCCTACGAGCAGTACTTC
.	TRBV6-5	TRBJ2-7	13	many	CASSYAISYEQYF	TGTGCCAGCAGTTACGCGATCTCCTACGAGCAGTACTTC
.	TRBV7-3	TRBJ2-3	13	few	CASSPTKADTQYF	TGTGCCAGCAGCCCCACTAAGGCAGATACGCAGTATTTT
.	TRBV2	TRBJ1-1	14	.	CATRLEAMNTEAFF	TGTGCCACCCGCCTTGAGGCAATGAACACTGAAGCTTTCTTT
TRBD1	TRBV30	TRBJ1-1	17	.	CAWSLAWGRGRRTEAFF	TGTGCCTGGAGTTTGGCCTGGGGAAGGGGGCGCCGGACTGAAGCTTTCTTT
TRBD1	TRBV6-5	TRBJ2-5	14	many	CASNRDRGQETQYF	TGTGCCAGCAATCGGGACAGGGGACAAGAGACCCAGTACTTC
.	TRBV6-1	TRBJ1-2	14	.	CASTETGPLYGYTF	TGTGCCAGCACCGAGACGGGGCCGCTCTATGGCTACACCTTC
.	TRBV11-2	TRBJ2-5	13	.	CASSRGREETQYF	TGTGCCAGCAGCAGGGGCAGGGAAGAGACCCAGTACTTC
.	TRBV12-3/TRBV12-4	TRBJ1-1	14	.	CASSPGPQNTEAFF	TGTGCCAGCAGTCCGGGGCCCCAGAACACTGAAGCTTTCTTT
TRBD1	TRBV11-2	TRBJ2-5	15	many	CASSLFDRGGETQYF	TGTGCCAGCAGCTTATTCGACAGGGGAGGAGAGACCCAGTACTTC
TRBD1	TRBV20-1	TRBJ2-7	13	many	CSATGTGGHEQYF	TGCAGTGCAACCGGGACAGGGGGCCACGAGCAGTACTTC
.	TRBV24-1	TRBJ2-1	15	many	CATSDRGLKYNEQFF	TGTGCCACCAGTGACCGCGGACTTAAGTACAATGAGCAGTTCTTC
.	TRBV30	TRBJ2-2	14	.	CACTPLANTGELFF	TGTGCCTGTACACCGCTGGCTAACACCGGGGAGCTGTTTTTT
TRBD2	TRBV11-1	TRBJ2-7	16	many	CASSSWTSGPTYEQYF	TGTGCCAGCAGCTCATGGACTAGCGGGCCCACCTACGAGCAGTACTTC
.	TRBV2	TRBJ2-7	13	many	CASIQVVNYEQYF	TGTGCCAGCATCCAAGTGGTGAACTACGAGCAGTACTTC
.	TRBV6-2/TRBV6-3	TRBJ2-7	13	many	CASTGLATYEQYF	TGTGCCAGTACAGGGCTAGCCACCTACGAGCAGTACTTC
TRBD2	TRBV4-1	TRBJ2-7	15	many	CASSQGRGGQREQYF	TGCGCCAGCAGCCAAGGACGGGGGGGGCAGCGAGAGCAGTACTTC
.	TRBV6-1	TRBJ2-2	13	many	CATRQMNTGELFF	TGTGCCACCCGACAAATGAACACCGGGGAGCTGTTTTTT
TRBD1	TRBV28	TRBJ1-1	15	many	CASSSAGGGSTEAFF	TGTGCCAGCAGTTCCGCAGGGGGCGGGAGCACTGAAGCTTTCTTT
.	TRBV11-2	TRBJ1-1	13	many	CASSPSKGREAFF	TGTGCCAGCAGCCCCAGTAAGGGCCGTGAAGCTTTCTTT
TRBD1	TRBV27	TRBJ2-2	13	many	CASSFQGAGELFF	TGTGCCAGCAGTTTTCAGGGGGCCGGGGAGCTGTTTTTT
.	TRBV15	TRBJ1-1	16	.	CATSRPFAGGNTEAFF	TGTGCCACCAGCAGACCTTTTGCTGGAGGGAACACTGAAGCTTTCTTT
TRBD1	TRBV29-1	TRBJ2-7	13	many	CSAYRDRGGEQYF	TGCAGCGCGTACCGGGACAGGGGGGGCGAGCAGTACTTC
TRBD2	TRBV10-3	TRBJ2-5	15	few	CAIAQGLAGSETQYF	TGTGCCATCGCCCAGGGACTAGCGGGAAGCGAGACCCAGTACTTC
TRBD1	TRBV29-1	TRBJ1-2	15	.	CSVDAGTGFYTGYTF	TGCAGCGTAGACGCTGGGACAGGGTTTTATACGGGCTACACCTTC
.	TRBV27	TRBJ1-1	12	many	CASSTWEGEAFF	TGTGCCAGCAGCACCTGGGAGGGTGAAGCTTTCTTT
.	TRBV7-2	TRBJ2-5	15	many	CASSLGNQKQETQYF	TGTGCCAGCAGCTTGGGGAATCAGAAACAAGAGACCCAGTACTTC
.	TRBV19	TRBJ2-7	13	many	CASTDTQGHEQYF	TGTGCCAGTACTGATACACAGGGCCACGAGCAGTACTTC
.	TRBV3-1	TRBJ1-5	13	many	CASSQQGGQPQHF	TGTGCCAGCAGCCAGCAGGGAGGGCAGCCCCAGCATTTT
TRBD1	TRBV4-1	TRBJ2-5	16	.	CASSRAGTGGPETQYF	TGCGCCAGCAGCCGAGCCGGGACAGGGGGCCCGGAGACCCAGTACTTC
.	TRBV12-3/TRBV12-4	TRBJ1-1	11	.	CASSYGGQAFF	TGTGCCAGCAGCTACGGAGGGCAAGCTTTCTTT
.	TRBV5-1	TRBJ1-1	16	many	CASSFLQSLPRAEAFF	TGCGCCAGCAGCTTTTTACAGAGCCTGCCGAGGGCTGAAGCTTTCTTT
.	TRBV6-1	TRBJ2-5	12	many	CASSSPGGDQYF	TGTGCCAGCAGTTCCCCAGGGGGGGACCAGTACTTC
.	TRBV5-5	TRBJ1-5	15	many	CASSLGAGSNQPQHF	TGTGCCAGCAGCTTGGGGGCAGGGAGTAATCAGCCCCAGCATTTT
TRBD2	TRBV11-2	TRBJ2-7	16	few	CASSPPPNSGIGEQYF	TGTGCCAGCAGCCCTCCTCCAAATAGCGGGATTGGTGAGCAGTACTTC